One sample yielded the 24 T cell receptor beta chains listed below, sequenced in a study of beta chain features in type 1 diabetes. Every isolated RNA sample was fully reverse transcribed, so sequencing captured expressed TCRB transcripts. TCRdb's table, derived via immunoSEQ multiplex PCR, lists solely in-frame clones and lacks some. The data contain 450,000 to 550,000 clones, 30% of them seen just once; the ten biggest clones take up roughly 0.06%. Sequencing was performed on naive CD4+ T cells from blood. The receptors derive from a man aged 18 to 29 in good health.

This clone was found a few times. V and J are TRBV7-2 and TRBJ1-1; no clear D gene. Germline loops: CDR1 SGHTA, CDR2 FQGNSA. Trimming pared 0 bases from V and 8 bases from J, leaving 13 bases between. The CDR3 is 14 residues long. The CDR3 region has the DNA TGTGCCAGCAGCTTAGCGCAAGTTCCTCCAGAAGCTTTCTTT. It codes for CASSLAQVPPEAFF.

The table lists this clone with a few counts. The V and J genes are TRBV7-9 and TRBJ2-5; D uncertain. CDR3 size: 14 residues. Trimming stripped 2 bases from V and 2 bases from J, with 9 bases between. Germline V gives CDR1 SEHNR, CDR2 FQNEAQ (reference sequence). The CDR3 DNA follows: TGTGCCAGCAGCTTACAATCAGTACAAGAGACCCAGTACTTC. Translating it yields CASSLQSVQETQYF.

This clone was found a few times. This chain links TRBV2 with TRBJ2-1; D is ambiguous. This CDR3 contains 14 residues. Germline V gene sequence: CDR1 SNHLY, CDR2 FYNNEI. V dropped 3 bases and J dropped 2 bases, with 8 bases sitting between them. Here the CDR3 reads CASSDPRAYNEQFF. The CDR3 DNA follows: TGTGCCAGCAGTGATCCCAGAGCCTACAATGAGCAGTTCTTC.

A few counts support this clone. The chain links TRBV4-3 to TRBJ2-1; D is perhaps TRBD1 or TRBD2 (7 bases each). V gave up 2 bases and J gave up 2 bases, with 10 bases separating them. Germline loops: CDR1 LGHNA, CDR2 YSLEER. This CDR3 comprises 15 residues. The CDR3 DNA reads as TGCGCCAGCAGCCAATCAGGGGGGGCCTACAATGAGCAGTTCTTC. This translates into CASSQSGGAYNEQFF.

This clone appeared a few times. The chain combines TRBV30 with TRBJ2-2; D not resolved. Germline V gene sequence: CDR1 GTSNPN, CDR2 SVGIG (reference sequence). V lost 4 bases and J 1 base, leaving 10 bases between the germline ends. The CDR3 is 14 amino acids. The CDR3: CAWTLNKNTGELFF. Here the CDR3 DNA reads TGTGCCTGGACCTTAAACAAGAACACCGGGGAGCTGTTTTTT.

This clone has more than one count but fewer than ten. The chain links TRBV29-1 to TRBJ2-1; 10 bases map to TRBD2. The CDR3 runs 12 residues. Germline V lookup: CDR1 SQVTM, CDR2 ANQGSEA. V shed 4 bases and J 7 bases; nucleotides not matched to a gene: 1. This chain's CDR3 is CSVGTSGNEQFF. CDR3 DNA sequence: TGCAGCGTTGGGACTAGCGGAAATGAGCAGTTCTTC.

The chain links TRBV9 to TRBJ2-7; 7 nucleotides match TRBD1. Germline CDR1 reads SGDLS; CDR2 reads YYNGEE. This CDR3 is built from 15 residues. J was trimmed by 2 bases and V by 3 bases; bases with no gene match: 8. The CDR3 DNA sequence: TGTGCCAGCAGCGCCCGACAGGGTCCGACCTACGAGCAGTACTTC. Its translation: CASSARQGPTYEQYF.

This clone has just a few counts. This sequence joins TRBV7-2 and TRBJ2-6; D is uncertain. CDR1 and CDR2 (germline): SGHTA, FQGNSA. Trimming cost V 5 bases and J 0 bases, with 5 bases left between them. The CDR3 runs 14 residues. The CDR3 bases are TGTGCCAGCAGCCCTGACTCTGGGGCCAACGTCCTGACTTTC. Translation gives CASSPDSGANVLTF.

V is TRBV5-4 and J is TRBJ1-1; D ambiguous. CDR1 and CDR2 (germline): SGHNT, YYREEE (reference sequence). This CDR3 region has 14 residues. V dropped 2 bases and J dropped 0 bases, with 8 bases sitting between them. The CDR3 bases are TGTGCCAGCAGCTTCGACACTCTGAACACTGAAGCTTTCTTT. Translating gives CASSFDTLNTEAFF.

On this clone itself: At the DNA level, this CDR3 is encoded by other sequences in the same sample as well. The V gene is TRBV7-2, the J gene TRBJ2-7; the match to TRBD2 covers 9 bases. The CDR3 sequence is 15 residues long. Germline CDR1 reads SGHTA; CDR2 reads FQGNSA. The J segment lost 0 bases and the V segment lost 1 base, leaving 1 base of the junction unmatched. The CDR3, as DNA: TGTGCCAGCAGCTTAGGACTAGCGGCCTCCTACGAGCAGTACTTC. It encodes CASSLGLAASYEQYF.

The chain carries TRBV13 and TRBJ2-1; D perhaps matches TRBD2 (5 bases). The CDR3 totals 12 residues. Germline V gives CDR1 PRHDT, CDR2 FYEKMQ (reference sequence). V dropped 5 bases and J dropped 10 bases, with 12 bases sitting between them. The CDR3 here is CASSLGLPEQFF. The CDR3 DNA reads as TGTGCCAGCAGCCTCGGACTGCCAGAGCAGTTCTTC.

The chain links TRBV6-5 to TRBJ2-1, with TRBD1 matching 7 bases. The junction had 9 bases not matched to a gene; V was cut back by 7 bases and J by 9 bases. This CDR3 contains 13 residues. Germline V gene lookup returns CDR1 MNHEY and CDR2 SVGAGI. The CDR3 loop reads CASTLRQGREQFF. The CDR3 region has the DNA TGTGCCAGCACCCTTCGACAGGGCCGTGAGCAGTTCTTC.

This chain connects TRBV29-1 to TRBJ1-1, with a tentative D call TRBD1 (5 bases). The CDR3 is made up of 13 amino acids. With 7 bases removed from V and 5 bases from J, the gap between germline ends came to 17 bases. Germline V CDR1 and CDR2: SQVTM, ANQGSEA. The CDR3 region is CSAALAGKTEAFF. In DNA form, the CDR3 reads TGCAGCGCTGCCTTGGCAGGGAAGACTGAAGCTTTCTTT.

This clone was counted between two and nine times. J is TRBJ2-6 and V is TRBV28; 8 bases match TRBD2. Trimming at V came to 6 bases and at J to 2 bases, leaving 9 bases not matched to a gene. The CDR3 loop spans 17 amino acids. Germline CDR1 MDHEN, CDR2 SYDVKM. The CDR3 loop is CASSNKAGAAGANVLTF. Here the CDR3 DNA reads TGTGCCAGCAGCAATAAAGCGGGAGCGGCTGGGGCCAACGTCCTGACTTTC. Full variable domain (missing parts from reference TRBV28 and TRBJ2-6): DVKVTQSSRYLVKRTGEKVFLECVQDMDHENMFWYRQDPGLGLRLIYFSYDVKMKEKGDIPEGYSVSREKKERFSLILESASTNQTSMYLCASSNKAGAAGANVLTFGAGSRLTVL.

The chain employs TRBV7-8 and TRBJ2-7; the D gene could be TRBD1 or TRBD2 (6 bases each). The CDR3 extends over 17 amino acids. In germline, CDR1 is SGHVS, CDR2 FQNEAQ. Trimming left V 9 bases short and J 2 bases short, with 26 bases between. The CDR3 here is CASASSLGGTRAYEQYF. The DNA for the CDR3 is TGTGCCAGTGCCAGCAGCTTAGGGGGGACCAGGGCCTACGAGCAGTACTTC.

This clone was counted a few times. The chain recombines TRBV30 with TRBJ1-3; D is undetermined. Trimming shortened V by 5 bases and J by 2 bases, and 4 bases separated the two germline ends. Germline-derived CDR1 and CDR2 are GTSNPN and SVGIG (reference sequence). This CDR3 comprises 11 residues. The CDR3 DNA reads as TGTGCCTGGCAAGCTGGAAACACCATATATTTT. Its protein product is CAWQAGNTIYF.

This clone appeared a few times. The chain couples TRBV28 to TRBJ1-2; TRBD1 matches at 7 bases. In germline, CDR1 is MDHEN, CDR2 SYDVKM. J lost 4 bases, V lost 6 bases, and 2 bases had no gene match. The CDR3 loop spans 12 amino acids. The CDR3 DNA is TGTGCCAGCAGCGGGACAGTCTATGGCTACACCTTC. Translation gives CASSGTVYGYTF.

V and J are TRBV10-2 and TRBJ2-7; 10 bases agree with TRBD2. Looked up from germline, CDR1 is WSHSY and CDR2 is SAAADI. This CDR3 is built from 14 residues. V trimming: 2 bases; J trimming: 4 bases; junction bases outside the gene matches: 2. CDR3 DNA: TGCGCCAGCAGTGAGGCTAGCGGGAGTTACGAGCAGTACTTC. Protein product: CASSEASGSYEQYF.

This clone has just a few counts. The chain recombines TRBV6-5 with TRBJ2-5; D possibly uses TRBD1 or TRBD2 (5 bases each). V was cut by 4 bases and J by 3 bases, with 12 bases left in between. CDR3 size: 14 residues. Germline-derived CDR1 and CDR2 are MNHEY and SVGAGI. CDR3: CASSSGTRKETQYF. CDR3 coding DNA: TGTGCCAGCAGTTCCGGGACCCGCAAAGAGACCCAGTACTTC.

The genes are TRBV7-3 and TRBJ2-1, with a possible D match to TRBD1 (5 bases). The V gene lost 5 bases and the J gene lost 0 bases, with 14 bases spanning the gap. Germline loops: CDR1 SGHTA, CDR2 FQGTGA. The CDR3 is 16 amino acids. The CDR3 coding sequence is TGTGCCAGCAGCCCCATTGGCCAGGGCTCCTACAATGAGCAGTTCTTC. Translated, it gives CASSPIGQGSYNEQFF.

The table lists this clone with a count of one. The same CDR3 arises from other DNA sequences in this sample as well. This sequence joins TRBV28 and TRBJ2-3, with D tentatively TRBD1 (6 bases). Trimming removed 3 bases at V and 1 base at J, with 11 bases between. CDR1 is MDHEN, CDR2 SYDVKM, per germline. The CDR3 covers 15 residues. The CDR3 here is CASSLNRAGTDTQYF. Written as DNA, the CDR3 is TGTGCCAGCAGTTTGAACAGGGCGGGCACAGATACGCAGTATTTT.

The J gene is TRBJ2-3, the V gene TRBV28, with a weak D call TRBD2 (7 bases). Germline-derived CDR1 and CDR2 are MDHEN and SYDVKM. This CDR3 contains 15 residues. V lost 5 bases, J lost 13 bases, and 25 bases lay in between. The CDR3 reads CASSPSMGGAQREYF. The CDR3 bases are TGTGCCAGCAGTCCCTCCATGGGGGGGGCTCAAAGGGAGTATTTT.

The chain couples TRBV5-1 to TRBJ2-7; 10 bases fit TRBD2. V shed 4 bases, J shed 0 bases, and the junction held 13 bases outside the gene matches. Germline V gene data show CDR1 as SGHRS and CDR2 as YFSETQ. The CDR3 covers 18 residues. The CDR3 nucleotides read TGCGCCAGCAGCCCCGGGACTAGCGCATCTCGGGGCTCCTACGAGCAGTACTTC. This encodes CASSPGTSASRGSYEQYF.

This clone was detected a few times. The chain employs TRBV4-3 and TRBJ1-3; 7 bases align to TRBD1. The CDR3 has 16 amino acids. Germline trimming cut 1 base from V and 4 bases from J; bases unmatched to any gene: 7. Germline CDR1 LGHNA, CDR2 YSLEER. The CDR3 is CASSQVGTGDGNTIYF. The DNA of the CDR3 is TGCGCCAGCAGCCAAGTCGGCACAGGGGACGGAAACACCATATATTTT.